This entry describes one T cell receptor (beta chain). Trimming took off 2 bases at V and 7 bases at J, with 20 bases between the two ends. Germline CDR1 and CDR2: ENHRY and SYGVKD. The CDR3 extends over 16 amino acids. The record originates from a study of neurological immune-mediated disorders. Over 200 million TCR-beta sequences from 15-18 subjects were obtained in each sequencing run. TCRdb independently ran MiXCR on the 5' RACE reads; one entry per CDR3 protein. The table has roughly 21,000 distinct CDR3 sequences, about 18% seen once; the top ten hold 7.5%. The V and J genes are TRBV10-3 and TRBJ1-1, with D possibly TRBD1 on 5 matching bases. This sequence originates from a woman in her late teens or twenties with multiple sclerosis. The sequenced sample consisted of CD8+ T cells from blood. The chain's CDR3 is CAISEPGDRRMGEAFF. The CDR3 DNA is TGTGCCATCAGTGAGCCCGGGGACCGGAGAATGGGTGAAGCTTTCTTT.